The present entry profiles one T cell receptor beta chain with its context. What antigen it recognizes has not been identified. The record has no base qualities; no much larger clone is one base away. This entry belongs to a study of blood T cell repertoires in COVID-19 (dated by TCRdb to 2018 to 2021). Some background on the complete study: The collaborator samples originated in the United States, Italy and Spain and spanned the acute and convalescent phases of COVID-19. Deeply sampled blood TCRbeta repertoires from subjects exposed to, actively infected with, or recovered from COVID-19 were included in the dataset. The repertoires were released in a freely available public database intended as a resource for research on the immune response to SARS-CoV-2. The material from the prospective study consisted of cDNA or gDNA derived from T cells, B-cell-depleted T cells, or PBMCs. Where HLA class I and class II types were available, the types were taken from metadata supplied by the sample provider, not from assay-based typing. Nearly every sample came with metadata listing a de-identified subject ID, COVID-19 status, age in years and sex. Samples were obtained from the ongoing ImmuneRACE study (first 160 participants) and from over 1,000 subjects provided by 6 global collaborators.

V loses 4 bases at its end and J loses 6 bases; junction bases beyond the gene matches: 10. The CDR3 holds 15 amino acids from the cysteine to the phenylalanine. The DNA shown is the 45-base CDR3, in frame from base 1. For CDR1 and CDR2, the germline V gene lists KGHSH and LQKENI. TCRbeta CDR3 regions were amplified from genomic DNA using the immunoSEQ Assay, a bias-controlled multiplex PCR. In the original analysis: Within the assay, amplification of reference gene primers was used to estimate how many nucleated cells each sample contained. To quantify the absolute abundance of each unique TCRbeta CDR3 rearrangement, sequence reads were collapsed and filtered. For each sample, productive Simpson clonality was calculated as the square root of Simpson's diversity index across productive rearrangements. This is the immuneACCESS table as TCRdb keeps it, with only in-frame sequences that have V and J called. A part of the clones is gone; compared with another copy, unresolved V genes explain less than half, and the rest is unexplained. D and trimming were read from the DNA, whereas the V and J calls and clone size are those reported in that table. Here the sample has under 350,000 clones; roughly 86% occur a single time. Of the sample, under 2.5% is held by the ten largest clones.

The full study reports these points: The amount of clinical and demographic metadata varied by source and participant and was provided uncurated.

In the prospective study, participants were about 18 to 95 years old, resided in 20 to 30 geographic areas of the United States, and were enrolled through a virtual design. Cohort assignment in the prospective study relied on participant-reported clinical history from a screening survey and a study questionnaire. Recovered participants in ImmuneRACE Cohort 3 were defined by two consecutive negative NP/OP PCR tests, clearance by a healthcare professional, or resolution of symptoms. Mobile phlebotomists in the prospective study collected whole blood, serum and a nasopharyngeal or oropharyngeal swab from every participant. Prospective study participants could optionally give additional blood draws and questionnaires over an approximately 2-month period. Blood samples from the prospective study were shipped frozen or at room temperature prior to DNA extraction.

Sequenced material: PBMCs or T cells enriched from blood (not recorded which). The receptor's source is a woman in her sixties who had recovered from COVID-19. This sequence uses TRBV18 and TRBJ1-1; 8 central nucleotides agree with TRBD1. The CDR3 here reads CASSLTDRVYSEAFF. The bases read TGTGCCAGCTCACTTACGGACAGGGTCTACTCTGAAGCTTTCTTT.